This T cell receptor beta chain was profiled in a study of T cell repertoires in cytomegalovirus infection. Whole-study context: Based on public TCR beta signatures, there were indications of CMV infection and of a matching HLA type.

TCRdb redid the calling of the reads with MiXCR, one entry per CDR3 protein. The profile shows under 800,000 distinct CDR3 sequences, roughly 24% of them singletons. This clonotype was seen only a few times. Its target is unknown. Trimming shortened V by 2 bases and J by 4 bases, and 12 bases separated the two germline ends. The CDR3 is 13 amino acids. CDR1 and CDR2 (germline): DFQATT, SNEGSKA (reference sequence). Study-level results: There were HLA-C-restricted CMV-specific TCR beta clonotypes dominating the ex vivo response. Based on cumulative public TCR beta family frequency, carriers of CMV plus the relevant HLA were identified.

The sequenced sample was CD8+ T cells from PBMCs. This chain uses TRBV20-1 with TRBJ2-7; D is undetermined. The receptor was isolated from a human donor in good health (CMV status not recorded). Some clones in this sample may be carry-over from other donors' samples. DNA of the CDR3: TGCAGTGCTAGATTCCCAAGTAATTACGAGCAGTACTTC. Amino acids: CSARFPSNYEQYF.